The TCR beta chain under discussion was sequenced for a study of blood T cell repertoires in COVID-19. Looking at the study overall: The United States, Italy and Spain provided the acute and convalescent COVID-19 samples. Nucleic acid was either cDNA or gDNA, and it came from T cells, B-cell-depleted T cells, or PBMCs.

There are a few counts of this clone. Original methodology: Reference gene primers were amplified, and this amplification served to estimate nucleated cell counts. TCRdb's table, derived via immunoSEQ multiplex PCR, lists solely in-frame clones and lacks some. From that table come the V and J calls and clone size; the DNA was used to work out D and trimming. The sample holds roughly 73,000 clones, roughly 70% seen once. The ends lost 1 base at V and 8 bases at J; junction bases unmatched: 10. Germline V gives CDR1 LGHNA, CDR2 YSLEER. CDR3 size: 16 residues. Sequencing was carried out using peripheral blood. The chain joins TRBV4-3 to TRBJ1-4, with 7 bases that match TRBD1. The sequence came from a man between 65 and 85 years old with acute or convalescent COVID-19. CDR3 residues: CASSQVRGGAGEKLFF. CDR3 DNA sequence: TGCGCCAGCAGCCAAGTCCGAGGGGGCGCGGGGGAAAAACTGTTTTTT.